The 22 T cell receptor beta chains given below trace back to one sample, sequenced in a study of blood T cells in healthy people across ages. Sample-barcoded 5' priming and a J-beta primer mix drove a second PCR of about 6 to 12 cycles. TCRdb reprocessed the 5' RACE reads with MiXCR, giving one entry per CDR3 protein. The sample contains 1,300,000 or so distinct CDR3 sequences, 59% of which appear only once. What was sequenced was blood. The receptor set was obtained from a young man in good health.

The DNA for the CDR3 is TGTGCCAGCAGCGAGGTCGGACAGCGAGAGACCCAGTACTTC. This sequence encodes CASSEVGQRETQYF. The gene calls are TRBV7-9 and TRBJ2-5; perhaps TRBD1 as D (6 bases). V lost 5 bases to trimming and J lost 4 bases, with 14 bases between them. The CDR3 is made up of 14 amino acids. Germline V gene data show CDR1 as SEHNR and CDR2 as FQNEAQ (reference sequence).

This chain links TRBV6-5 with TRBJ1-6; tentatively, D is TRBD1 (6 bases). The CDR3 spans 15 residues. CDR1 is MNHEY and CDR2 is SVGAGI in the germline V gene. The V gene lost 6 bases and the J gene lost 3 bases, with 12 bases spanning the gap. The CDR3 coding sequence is TGTGCCAGCAGGGTTAGACAGGACTATAATTCACCCCTCCACTTT. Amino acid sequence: CASRVRQDYNSPLHF.

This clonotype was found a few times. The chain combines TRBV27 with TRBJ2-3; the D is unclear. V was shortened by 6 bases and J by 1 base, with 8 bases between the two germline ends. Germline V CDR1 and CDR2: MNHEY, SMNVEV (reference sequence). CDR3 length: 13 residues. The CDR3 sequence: CASRPMGTDTQYF. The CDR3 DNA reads TGTGCCAGCAGACCTATGGGCACAGATACGCAGTATTTT.

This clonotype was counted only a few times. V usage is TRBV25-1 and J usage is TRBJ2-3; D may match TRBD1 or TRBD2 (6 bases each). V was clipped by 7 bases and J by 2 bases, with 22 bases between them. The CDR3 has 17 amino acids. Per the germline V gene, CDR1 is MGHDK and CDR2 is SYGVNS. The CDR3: CASNGNKGEDFTDTQYF. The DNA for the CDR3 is TGTGCCAGCAACGGAAACAAGGGGGAGGACTTCACAGATACGCAGTATTTT. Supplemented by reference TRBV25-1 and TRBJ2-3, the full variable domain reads EADIYQTPRYLVIGTGKKITLECSQTMGHDKMYWYQQDPGMELHLIHYSYGVNSTEKGDLSSESTVSRIRTEHFPLTLESARPSHTSQYLCASNGNKGEDFTDTQYFGPGTRLTVL.

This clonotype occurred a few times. The CDR3 bases are TGCGCCAGCAGACAGACGTGGGGGAGCGAGCAGTACTTC. This encodes CASRQTWGSEQYF. The chain uses TRBV5-1 and TRBJ2-7, with D perhaps TRBD1 or TRBD2 (5 bases each). Germline V gives CDR1 SGHRS, CDR2 YFSETQ. The V and J ends lost 5 bases and 6 bases respectively, with 15 bases between them. The CDR3 loop spans 13 amino acids.

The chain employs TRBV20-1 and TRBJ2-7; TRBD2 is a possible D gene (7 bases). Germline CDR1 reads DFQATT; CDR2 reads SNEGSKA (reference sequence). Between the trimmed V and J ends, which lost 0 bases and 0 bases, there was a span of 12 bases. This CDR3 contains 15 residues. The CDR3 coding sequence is TGCAGTGCTAGAGATCAGGGGAGGGGCTCCTACGAGCAGTACTTC. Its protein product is CSARDQGRGSYEQYF.

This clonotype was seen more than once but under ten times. CDR3: CASSLYGPANEKLFF. The CDR3 coding sequence is TGCGCCAGCAGCCTCTATGGACCGGCAAATGAAAAACTGTTTTTT. This chain links TRBV4-1 with TRBJ1-4; D remains ambiguous. Looked up from germline, CDR1 is MGHRA and CDR2 is YSYEKL. V lost 4 bases and J lost 5, with 14 bases in between. CDR3 size: 15 residues.

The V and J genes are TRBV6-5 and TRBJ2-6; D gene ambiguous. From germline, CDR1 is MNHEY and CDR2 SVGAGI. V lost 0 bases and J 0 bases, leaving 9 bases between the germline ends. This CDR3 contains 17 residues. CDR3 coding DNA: TGTGCCAGCAGTTACTCGATTATCAGCTCTGGGGCCAACGTCCTGACTTTC. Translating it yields CASSYSIISSGANVLTF.

The CDR3 coding sequence is TGTGCCAGCAGCTCCAGGACTAGCGGGAACACAGATACGCAGTATTTT. Protein sequence: CASSSRTSGNTDTQYF. The gene calls are TRBV7-2 and TRBJ2-3; 12 nucleotides match TRBD2. The CDR3 contains 16 residues. Looked up from germline, CDR1 is SGHTA and CDR2 is FQGNSA. After removal of 4 bases from V and 2 bases from J, the junction contained 4 bases not matched to a gene.

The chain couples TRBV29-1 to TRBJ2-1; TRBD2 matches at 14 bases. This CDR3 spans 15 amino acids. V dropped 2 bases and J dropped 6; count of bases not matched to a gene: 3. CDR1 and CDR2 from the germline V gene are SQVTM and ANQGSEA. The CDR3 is CSVETGTSGSNEQFF. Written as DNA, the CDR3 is TGCAGCGTTGAAACCGGGACTAGCGGGAGCAATGAGCAGTTCTTC.

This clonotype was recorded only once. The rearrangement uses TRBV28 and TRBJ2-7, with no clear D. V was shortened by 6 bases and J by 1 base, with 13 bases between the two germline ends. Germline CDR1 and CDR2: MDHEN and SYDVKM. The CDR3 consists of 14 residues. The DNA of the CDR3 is TGTGCCAGCAGACTTCCAAGTGAGTCCTACGAGCAGTACTTC. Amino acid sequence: CASRLPSESYEQYF.

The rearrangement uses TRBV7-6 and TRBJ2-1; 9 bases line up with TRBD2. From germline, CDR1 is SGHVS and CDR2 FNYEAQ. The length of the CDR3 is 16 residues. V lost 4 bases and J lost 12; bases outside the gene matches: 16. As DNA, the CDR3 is TGTGCCAGCAGCTCCCCGGGGGTAGCGGGAGTTGTGGGGCAGTTCTTC. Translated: CASSSPGVAGVVGQFF. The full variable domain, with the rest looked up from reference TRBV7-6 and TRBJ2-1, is GAGVSQSPRYKVTKRGQDVALRCDPISGHVSLYWYRQALGQGPEFLTYFNYEAQQDKSGLPNDRFSAERPEGSISTLTIQRTEQRDSAMYRCASSSPGVAGVVGQFFGPGTRLTVL.

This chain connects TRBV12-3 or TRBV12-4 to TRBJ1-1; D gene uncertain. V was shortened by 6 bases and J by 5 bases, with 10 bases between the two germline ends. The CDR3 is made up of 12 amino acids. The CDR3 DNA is TGTGCCAGCAGCTCGGGGATGACTGAAGCTTTCTTT. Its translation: CASSSGMTEAFF.

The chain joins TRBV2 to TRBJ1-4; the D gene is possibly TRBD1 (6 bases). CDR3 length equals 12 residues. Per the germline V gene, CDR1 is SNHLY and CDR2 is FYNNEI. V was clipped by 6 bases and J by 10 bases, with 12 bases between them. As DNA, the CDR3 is TGTGCCAGCAGACAGGGACGAGGAAAACTGTTTTTT. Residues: CASRQGRGKLFF. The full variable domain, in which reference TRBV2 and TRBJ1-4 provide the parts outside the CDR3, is EPEVTQTPSHQVTQMGQEVILRCVPISNHLYFYWYRQILGQKVEFLVSFYNNEISEKSEIFDDQFSVERPDGSNFTLKIRSTKLEDSAMYFCASRQGRGKLFFGSGTQLSVL.

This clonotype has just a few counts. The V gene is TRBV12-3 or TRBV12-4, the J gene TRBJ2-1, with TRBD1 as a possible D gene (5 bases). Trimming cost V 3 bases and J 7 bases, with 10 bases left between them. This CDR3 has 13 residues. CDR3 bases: TGTGCCAGCAGTTTTCACAGGCCTAATGAGCAGTTCTTC. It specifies CASSFHRPNEQFF.

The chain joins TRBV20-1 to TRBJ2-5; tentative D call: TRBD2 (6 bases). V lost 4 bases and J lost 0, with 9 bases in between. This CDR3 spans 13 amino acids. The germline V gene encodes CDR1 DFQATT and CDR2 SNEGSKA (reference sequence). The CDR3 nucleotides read TGCAGTGCTATGTGGGGGGACCAAGAGACCCAGTACTTC. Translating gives CSAMWGDQETQYF.

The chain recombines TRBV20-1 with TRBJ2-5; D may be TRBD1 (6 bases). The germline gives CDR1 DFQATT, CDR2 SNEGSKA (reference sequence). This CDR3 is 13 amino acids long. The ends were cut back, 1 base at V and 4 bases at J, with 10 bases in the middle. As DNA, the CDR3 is TGCAGTGCTAGAGGCACAGGGCGAGAGACCCAGTACTTC. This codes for CSARGTGRETQYF.

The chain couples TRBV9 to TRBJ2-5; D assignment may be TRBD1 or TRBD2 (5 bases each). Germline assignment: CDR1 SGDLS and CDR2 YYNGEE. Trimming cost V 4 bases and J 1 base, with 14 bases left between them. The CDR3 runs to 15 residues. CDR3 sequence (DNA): TGTGCCAGCAGCCCTACGCCGGGACCCCAAGAGACCCAGTACTTC. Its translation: CASSPTPGPQETQYF.

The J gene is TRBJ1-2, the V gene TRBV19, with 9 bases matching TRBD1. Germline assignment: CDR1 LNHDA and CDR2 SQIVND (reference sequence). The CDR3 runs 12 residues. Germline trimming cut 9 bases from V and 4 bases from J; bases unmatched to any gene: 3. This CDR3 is CASWTGAYGYTF. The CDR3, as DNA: TGTGCCAGCTGGACAGGGGCCTATGGCTACACCTTC.

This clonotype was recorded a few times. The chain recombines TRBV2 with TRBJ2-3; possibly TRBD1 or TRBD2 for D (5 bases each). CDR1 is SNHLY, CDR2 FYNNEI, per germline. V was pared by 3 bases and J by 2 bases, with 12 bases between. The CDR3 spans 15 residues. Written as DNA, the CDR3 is TGTGCCAGCAGTGATTTTAGAGGGGACACAGATACGCAGTATTTT. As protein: CASSDFRGDTDTQYF.

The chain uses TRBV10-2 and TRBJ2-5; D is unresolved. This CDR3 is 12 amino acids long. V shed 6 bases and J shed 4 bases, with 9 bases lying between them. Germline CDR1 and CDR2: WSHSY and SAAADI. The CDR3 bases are TGCGCCAGCAGGGACCACGGAGAGACCCAGTACTTC. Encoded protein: CASRDHGETQYF.

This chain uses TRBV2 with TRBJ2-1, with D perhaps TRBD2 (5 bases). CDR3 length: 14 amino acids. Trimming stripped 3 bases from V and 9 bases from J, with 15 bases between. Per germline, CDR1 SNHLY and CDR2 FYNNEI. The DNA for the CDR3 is TGTGCCAGCAGTGATGGGCGGAGGCTCAGTGAGCAGTTCTTC. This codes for CASSDGRRLSEQFF.